A few counts support the clone carrying this T cell receptor beta chain. The data derive from a study of cytomegalovirus exposure and HLA in healthy donors. Study summary: Researchers found that about 84% of over 350 genotyped donors fell within the Caucasian-associated ancestry cluster.

It was with 60 Vbeta and 13 Jbeta primers that the PCR ran. The assay was immunoSEQ multiplex PCR, and TCRdb's table has in-frame clones only and misses some. This table has more than 95,000 clones, 65% to 85% appearing once. Per the germline V gene, CDR1 is SGHVS and CDR2 is FQNEAQ. There are 16 residues in the CDR3. V lost 0 bases, J lost 4 bases, and 16 bases lay in between. The chain couples TRBV7-8 to TRBJ2-7; D might be TRBD2 (7 bases). Sequencing used PBMCs. This TCR derives from a man between 18 and 35 years old in good health and CMV-seropositive. The CDR3 reads CASSLAPGGGSYEQYF. The CDR3 DNA reads TGTGCCAGCAGCTTAGCTCCGGGGGGCGGGTCGTACGAGCAGTACTTC.